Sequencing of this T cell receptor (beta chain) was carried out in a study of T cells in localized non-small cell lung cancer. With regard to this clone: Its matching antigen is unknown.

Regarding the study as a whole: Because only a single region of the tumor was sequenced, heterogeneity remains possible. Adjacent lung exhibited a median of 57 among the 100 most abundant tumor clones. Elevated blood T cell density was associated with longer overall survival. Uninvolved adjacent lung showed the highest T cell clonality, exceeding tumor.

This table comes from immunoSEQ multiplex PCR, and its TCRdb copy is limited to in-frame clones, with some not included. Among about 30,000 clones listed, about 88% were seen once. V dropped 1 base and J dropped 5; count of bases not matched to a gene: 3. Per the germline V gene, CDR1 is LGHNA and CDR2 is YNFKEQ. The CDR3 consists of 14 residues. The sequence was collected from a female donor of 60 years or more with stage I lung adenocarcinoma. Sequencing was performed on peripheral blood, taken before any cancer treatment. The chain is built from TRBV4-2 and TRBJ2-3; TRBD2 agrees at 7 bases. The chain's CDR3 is CASSQAGGQDTQYF. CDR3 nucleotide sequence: TGTGCCAGCAGCCAAGCGGGAGGTCAAGATACGCAGTATTTT.